Sequencing of this T cell receptor beta chain was carried out in a study of response to subunit inactivated influenza vaccine. Findings and caveats of the study: Every seasonal influenza vaccination brings in few new T cells, the authors suggested.

Trimming removed 10 bases from V and 0 bases from J; junction bases left unmatched: 11. This CDR3 is built from 16 residues. Germline loops: CDR1 SEHNR, CDR2 FQNEAQ (reference sequence). This clonotype was detected only a few times. Its antigen is as yet unknown. TCRdb reprocessed the RT-PCR reads via MiXCR and lists one record per CDR3 protein. This repertoire shows 300,000 to 350,000 distinct CDR3 sequences, roughly 22% found once; its top ten account for over 9%. The rearrangement joins TRBV7-9 to TRBJ1-1; 10 bases align to TRBD1. Sequences were derived from PBMCs from blood, sampled less than 22 months after vaccination. The clonotype was recovered from a man between 50 and 69 years old who received an inactivated influenza vaccine. Written as DNA, the CDR3 is TGTGCCATCCTTAGACAGGGGGCGGTAATGAACACTGAAGCTTTCTTT. Residues: CAILRQGAVMNTEAFF.